What follows are 16 T cell receptor beta chains derived from one specimen sequenced in a study of T cells in localized non-small cell lung cancer (dated by TCRdb to between 2020 and 2021). The library came from the immunoSEQ multiplex PCR assay. Sourced from immuneACCESS, this table was stored by TCRdb with only in-frame sequences that have V and J called. A share of the clones is absent; for the studies checked, an unresolved V gene accounts for under half, and the remainder has no known explanation. The sample profile shows tens of thousands of clones; about 83% of them were found once. The top ten constitute more than 7.5% of the sample. The sequencing here drew on PBMCs, taken before any cancer treatment. These receptors were obtained from a man between 40 and 70 years old with stage II lung adenocarcinoma.

The rearrangement uses TRBV18 and TRBJ1-4; D is perhaps TRBD1 (6 bases). The CDR3 covers 18 residues. Between the trimmed V and J ends, which lost 4 bases and 4 bases, there was a span of 22 bases. The germline CDR1 and CDR2 sequences are KGHSH and LQKENI. CDR3 bases: TGTGCCAGCTCACTGAACAGGGTCCCGCTACCTAATAATGAAAAACTGTTTTTT. It translates to CASSLNRVPLPNNEKLFF.

The gene calls are TRBV7-2 and TRBJ1-5; TRBD1 is a possible D gene (6 bases). The germline V gene has CDR1 SGHTA and CDR2 FQGNSA. Between the trimmed V and J ends, which lost 5 bases and 8 bases, there was a span of 16 bases. The CDR3 has 14 amino acids. CDR3 in DNA: TGTGCCAGCAGCCCAGACAGTGGGGGCGAGCCCCAGCATTTT. It encodes CASSPDSGGEPQHF.

V and J are TRBV28 and TRBJ2-5; the D gene is possibly TRBD2 (5 bases). V gave up 7 bases and J gave up 2 bases, with 14 bases separating them. The CDR3 runs 14 residues. Germline loops: CDR1 MDHEN, CDR2 SYDVKM. The CDR3 coding sequence is TGTGCCAGCACCCCCGCGGGCCAACAAGAGACCCAGTACTTC. Its translation: CASTPAGQQETQYF.

This clone was recorded a few times. J is TRBJ2-7 and V is TRBV28, with 14 bases lining up with TRBD2. The CDR3 consists of 16 residues. The trim removed 4 bases at V and 7 bases at J, leaving 9 bases unmatched. Germline lookup yields CDR1 MDHEN and CDR2 SYDVKM. CDR3: CASSSRTSGRLGEQYF. The CDR3 DNA reads as TGTGCCAGCAGTTCCCGGACTAGCGGGAGGCTTGGGGAGCAGTACTTC.

The sample holds a few counts of this clone. The J gene is TRBJ2-1, the V gene TRBV2; D is perhaps TRBD2 (5 bases). The CDR3 loop spans 15 amino acids. Germline V gene data show CDR1 as SNHLY and CDR2 as FYNNEI. V shed 7 bases and J shed 7 bases, with 20 bases lying between them. The CDR3 here is CASTYIASEGNEQFF. CDR3 coding DNA: TGTGCCAGCACTTATATCGCCTCCGAGGGAAATGAGCAGTTCTTC.

This chain links TRBV7-7 with TRBJ2-2; D not certain. V lost 1 base and J 4 bases, leaving 4 bases between the germline ends. This CDR3 contains 13 residues. Germline assignment: CDR1 SSHAT and CDR2 FNYEAQ (reference sequence). The DNA for the CDR3 is TGTGCCAGCAGCTTAGGGCCCACCGGGGAGCTGTTTTTT. As protein: CASSLGPTGELFF.

This clone was detected only a few times. As DNA, the CDR3 is TGTGCCAGCAGCGAACCGGGACAGGATATCTACGAGCAGTACTTC. Its translation: CASSEPGQDIYEQYF. The chain carries TRBV7-9 and TRBJ2-7, with TRBD1 matching 8 bases. This CDR3 is 15 amino acids long. The germline V gene encodes CDR1 SEHNR and CDR2 FQNEAQ (reference sequence). Losses at the gene ends were 5 bases for V and 3 bases for J; bases not matched to a gene: 9.

The CDR3 nucleotides read TGTGCCAGCGCTCGTGGGGGGACCATTTCCAATGAGCAGTTCTTC. This codes for CASARGGTISNEQFF. The J gene is TRBJ2-1, the V gene TRBV5-6, with D possibly TRBD2 on 6 matching bases. V dropped 7 bases and J dropped 6 bases, with 20 bases sitting between them. This CDR3 contains 15 residues. Germline V gives CDR1 SGHDT, CDR2 YYEEEE.

The gene calls are TRBV7-9 and TRBJ2-2; TRBD2 aligns across 7 bases. The V segment lost 6 bases and the J segment 6 bases; nucleotides outside the gene matches: 10. CDR3 length: 15 amino acids. Germline CDR1 and CDR2: SEHNR and FQNEAQ (reference sequence). The CDR3 spells CASSGLREGPGELFF. The CDR3, as DNA: TGTGCCAGCAGTGGACTGAGGGAGGGCCCCGGGGAGCTGTTTTTT.

The CDR3 DNA sequence: TGTGCCAGCAGCTTGGGACGGCAAGAGACCCAGTACTTC. Encoded protein: CASSLGRQETQYF. The rearrangement links TRBV5-5 to TRBJ2-5; D is ambiguous. CDR3 length: 13 amino acids. Germline-derived CDR1 and CDR2 are SGHKS and YYEKEE (reference sequence). Trimming cost V 0 bases and J 2 bases, with 5 bases left between them.

This clone was counted only a few times. The rearrangement joins TRBV5-6 to TRBJ2-5, with 7 bases matching TRBD1. The germline CDR1 and CDR2 sequences are SGHDT and YYEEEE. The CDR3 has 16 amino acids. V lost 4 bases, J lost 7 bases, and 16 bases stayed unmatched. Here the CDR3 reads CASSPGPGQSRVTQYF. CDR3 DNA: TGTGCCAGCAGCCCCGGACCGGGACAGTCAAGAGTGACCCAGTACTTC.

The rearrangement uses TRBV6-6 and TRBJ1-2, with unresolved D. Germline CDR1 and CDR2: MNHNY and SVGAGI (reference sequence). V gave up 2 bases and J gave up 6 bases, with 16 bases separating them. This CDR3 comprises 15 residues. CDR3 in amino acids: CASSYDEVSYDGYTF. The CDR3 nucleotides read TGTGCCAGCAGTTACGATGAAGTCTCGTACGATGGCTACACCTTC.

V is TRBV6-1 and J is TRBJ2-1; 9 bases fit TRBD2. Germline CDR1 and CDR2: MNHNS and SASEGT. After removal of 3 bases from V and 1 base from J, the junction contained 4 bases not matched to a gene. The CDR3 is 16 residues long. CDR3 sequence reads: CASSDQLAGSYNEQFF. Here the CDR3 DNA reads TGTGCCAGCAGTGATCAGCTAGCGGGATCCTACAATGAGCAGTTCTTC.

The chain is built from TRBV7-2 and TRBJ2-4, with D maybe TRBD1 (5 bases). V lost 2 bases and J 7 bases, leaving 9 bases between the germline ends. CDR1 SGHTA and CDR2 FQGNSA come from the germline V gene. The CDR3 totals 13 residues. The CDR3 is CASSLRQTNIQYF. CDR3 DNA: TGTGCCAGCAGCTTAAGACAGACGAACATTCAGTACTTC.

This rearrangement joins TRBV6-1 to TRBJ1-1; 8 positions agree with TRBD1. The germline gives CDR1 MNHNS, CDR2 SASEGT. The CDR3 contains 14 residues. With 2 bases clipped from V and 7 bases from J, the junction kept 6 bases outside the gene matches. CDR3 sequence (DNA): TGTGCCAGCAGTGAAATTACAGGGGGTAGTGAAGCTTTCTTT. It encodes CASSEITGGSEAFF.

There are a few counts of this clone. The V gene is TRBV28, the J gene TRBJ2-1; D tentatively reads TRBD1 or TRBD2 (6 bases each). V was pared by 7 bases and J by 6 bases, with 22 bases between. CDR1 MDHEN and CDR2 SYDVKM come from the germline V gene. The CDR3 has 16 residues. The CDR3 sequence is CASTQRGAIRSNEQFF. The CDR3 DNA is TGTGCCAGCACCCAGAGGGGGGCCATCCGAAGCAATGAGCAGTTCTTC.